What follows describes a single TCR beta chain. Its antigen is undetermined. The data derive from a study of T-cell memory formation after mild COVID-19. V was clipped by 6 bases and J by 7 bases, with 16 bases between them. Germline CDR1 reads SEHNR; CDR2 reads FQNEAQ (reference sequence). CDR3 length: 14 amino acids. One entry per CDR3 protein results from TCRdb running MiXCR on the 5' RACE reads. The sample has roughly 350,000 distinct CDR3 sequences, approximately 29% seen once. Study-wide results and caveats: Clones that contracted from day 15 to 85 were balanced CD4/CD8, while later expanders leaned CD4+.

The source is an adult woman who had mild COVID-19 (a few samples of this study predate the infection). Cell type and time point are not known. The genes are TRBV7-9 and TRBJ1-3; no clear D. Specimen: PBMCs or a T cell subset sorted from them (not recorded which). The CDR3 sequence: CASSPEDGSNTIYF. CDR3 nucleotide sequence: TGTGCCAGCAGTCCAGAGGACGGATCCAACACCATATATTTT.